The clone carrying this T cell receptor (beta chain) was picked up a small number of times. The antigen is not known. This CDR3 is 13 amino acids long. Deletions cut 5 bases from V and 3 bases from J, with 11 bases between. Germline V lookup: CDR1 MNHEY, CDR2 SVGEGT. This specimen comes from a study of identical twins. TCRdb reprocessed the 5' RACE reads via MiXCR and lists one record per CDR3 protein. The table has more than 1.5 million distinct CDR3 sequences, more than 30% seen once; the top ten hold about 0.25%. Whole-study findings and limits: Twin sharing of out-of-frame TCR alpha was underestimated by models in monozygotic pairs. The degree of excess twin sharing was weaker in beta out-of-frame sequences. Invariant MAIT and iNKT cells could partly confound zero-insertion analyses.

The receptor's source is a newborn girl in good health. The specimen was cord blood. V usage is TRBV6-2 or TRBV6-3 and J usage is TRBJ2-7, with D uncertain. Here the CDR3 reads CASSKGPLYEQYF. The CDR3 nucleotides are TGTGCCAGCAGTAAGGGCCCCCTCTACGAGCAGTACTTC.